These 10 T cell receptor beta chains came from one sample sequenced in a study of cytomegalovirus exposure and HLA in healthy donors. The PCR contained 60 Vbeta and 13 Jbeta primers. Assay: immunoSEQ multiplex PCR; the TCRdb copy retains only in-frame clones and omits some. The sample carries 120,000 or so clones, about 73% recorded once. The material sequenced was PBMCs. These receptors were collected from a woman aged 45-59 years in good health and CMV-seropositive.

V gene TRBV11-3 combines with J gene TRBJ2-1, with 7 bases that match TRBD1. V trimming: 2 bases; J trimming: 6 bases; junction bases outside the gene matches: 1. Per germline, CDR1 SGHNT and CDR2 YENEEA. The CDR3 runs 13 residues. The CDR3 DNA reads as TGTGCCAGCAGCTTACAGGGGGTCAATGAGCAGTTCTTC. Protein product: CASSLQGVNEQFF.

The rearrangement links TRBV6-1 to TRBJ1-5, with D unresolved. This CDR3 region has 17 residues. Germline-derived CDR1 and CDR2 are MNHNS and SASEGT. V was cut by 3 bases and J by 3 bases, with 18 bases left in between. The CDR3 DNA follows: TGTGCCAGCAGTGAGGGCTTGGGTCTCGGTCTCAATCAGCCCCAGCATTTT. This gives the protein CASSEGLGLGLNQPQHF.

The chain carries TRBV27 and TRBJ2-2; no definite D call. The V gene lost 3 bases and the J gene lost 6 bases, with 11 bases spanning the gap. This CDR3 is built from 14 residues. CDR1 MNHEY and CDR2 SMNVEV come from the germline V gene (reference sequence). The DNA for the CDR3 is TGTGCCAGCAGTTTCGGGTACTCCGCCGGGGAGCTGTTTTTT. Its translation is CASSFGYSAGELFF.

This clone appeared a single time. This chain joins TRBV7-9 and TRBJ1-1; possibly TRBD1 for D (6 bases). Germline lookup yields CDR1 SEHNR and CDR2 FQNEAQ (reference sequence). This CDR3 is built from 11 residues. Between the trimmed V and J ends, which lost 4 bases and 12 bases, there was a span of 12 bases. The CDR3 sequence: CASSSLGATFF. As DNA, the CDR3 is TGTGCCAGCAGCTCTTTGGGGGCCACTTTCTTT.

This chain uses TRBV2 with TRBJ2-1, with 11 bases that match TRBD2. Germline V lookup: CDR1 SNHLY, CDR2 FYNNEI. J gave up 9 bases and V 8 bases, and 9 bases lay outside the gene matches. The CDR3 length is 14 residues. The CDR3 loop is CASGLAGGRSEQFF. The CDR3 region has the DNA TGTGCCAGCGGTCTAGCGGGGGGCCGGAGTGAGCAGTTCTTC.

The rearrangement links TRBV5-4 to TRBJ2-2, with D tentatively TRBD2 (7 bases). The CDR3 spans 16 residues. The germline V and J ends were trimmed by 2 bases and 2 bases, with 13 bases remaining between them. The V gene's germline CDR1 is SGHNT and CDR2 YYREEE (reference sequence). Here the CDR3 reads CASSFRGAANTGELFF. The CDR3 bases are TGTGCCAGCAGCTTCCGGGGGGCGGCTAACACCGGGGAGCTGTTTTTT.

The genes are TRBV9 and TRBJ1-1, with D perhaps matching TRBD1 (6 bases). The germline V gene has CDR1 SGDLS and CDR2 YYNGEE. The CDR3 loop spans 15 amino acids. V lost 3 bases, J lost 4 bases, and 16 bases lay in between. The CDR3 loop is CASSATSGAFTEAFF. The CDR3 nucleotides read TGTGCCAGCAGCGCTACGTCAGGGGCGTTCACTGAAGCTTTCTTT.

The chain couples TRBV29-1 to TRBJ1-1; D possibly corresponds to TRBD1 (6 bases). The CDR3 is 12 amino acids. The germline CDR1 and CDR2 sequences are SQVTM and ANQGSEA. V lost 6 bases, J lost 7 bases, and 15 bases lay in between. CDR3 sequence (DNA): TGCAGCGTGGCAGGACAGACACTTGAAGCTTTCTTT. Translated, it gives CSVAGQTLEAFF. Looking up the rest from reference TRBV29-1 and TRBJ1-1 gives the full variable domain: SAVISQKPSRDICQRGTSLTIQCQVDSQVTMMFWYRQQPGQSLTLIATANQGSEATYESGFVIDKFPISRPNLTFSTLTVSNMSPEDSSIYLCSVAGQTLEAFFGQGTRLTVV.

CDR3 loop: CASRITGINEKLFF. For the CDR3, the DNA is TGTGCCAGCAGGATCACAGGAATTAATGAAAAACTGTTTTTT. The genes are TRBV2 and TRBJ1-4; D may be TRBD1 (5 bases). The germline V gene has CDR1 SNHLY and CDR2 FYNNEI. The V end lost 6 bases, the J end lost 4 bases, and 12 bases lay between the germline ends. The CDR3 runs to 14 residues. The entire variable domain, with the rest obtained from reference TRBV2 and TRBJ1-4, is as follows: EPEVTQTPSHQVTQMGQEVILRCVPISNHLYFYWYRQILGQKVEFLVSFYNNEISEKSEIFDDQFSVERPDGSNFTLKIRSTKLEDSAMYFCASRITGINEKLFFGSGTQLSVL.

The V call is TRBV5-6, the J call TRBJ2-5; 7 bases agree with TRBD2. Germline V gene data show CDR1 as SGHDT and CDR2 as YYEEEE. CDR3 length: 16 amino acids. The ends lost 3 bases at V and 1 base at J; junction bases unmatched: 9. The CDR3 DNA reads as TGTGCCAGCAGCTCGATTCCCCTAGCGGCCCAAGAGACCCAGTACTTC. Translation: CASSSIPLAAQETQYF.